The sequence of this T cell receptor (beta chain) was determined in a study of blood T cell repertoires in COVID-19. The CDR3 length is 13 residues. The V and J ends lost 8 bases and 3 bases respectively, with 13 bases between them. Germline CDR1 reads MNHEY; CDR2 reads SVGAGI. Sequencing was performed with immunoSEQ multiplex PCR; in TCRdb, only in-frame clones are kept and a portion is missing. Of some 270,000 clones listed, 75% to 90% are singletons. The sequencing input was peripheral blood. The origin of this receptor is a woman in her 70s with acute or convalescent COVID-19. The chain recombines TRBV6-5 with TRBJ1-2; D uncertain. The chain's CDR3 is CASSRPTDYGYTF. CDR3 bases: TGTGCCAGCTCTCGGCCCACAGACTATGGCTACACCTTC.